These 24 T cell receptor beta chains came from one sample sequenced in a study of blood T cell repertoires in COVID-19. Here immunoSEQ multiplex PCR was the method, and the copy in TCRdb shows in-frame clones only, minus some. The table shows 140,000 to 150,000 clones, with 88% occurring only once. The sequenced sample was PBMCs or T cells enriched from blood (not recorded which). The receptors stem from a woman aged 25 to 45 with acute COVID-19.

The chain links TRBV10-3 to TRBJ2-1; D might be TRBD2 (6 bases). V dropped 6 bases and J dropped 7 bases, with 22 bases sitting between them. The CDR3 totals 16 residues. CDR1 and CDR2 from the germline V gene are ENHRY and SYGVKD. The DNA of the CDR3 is TGTGCCATCAGGAACCCGTGGGGGAGGCGGAGGAATGAGCAGTTCTTC. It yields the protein CAIRNPWGRRRNEQFF.

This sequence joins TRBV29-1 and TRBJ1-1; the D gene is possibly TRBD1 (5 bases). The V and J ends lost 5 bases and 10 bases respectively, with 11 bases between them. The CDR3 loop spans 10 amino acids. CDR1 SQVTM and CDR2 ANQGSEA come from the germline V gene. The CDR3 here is CSVIGQRAFF. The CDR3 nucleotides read TGCAGCGTTATCGGACAACGAGCTTTCTTT.

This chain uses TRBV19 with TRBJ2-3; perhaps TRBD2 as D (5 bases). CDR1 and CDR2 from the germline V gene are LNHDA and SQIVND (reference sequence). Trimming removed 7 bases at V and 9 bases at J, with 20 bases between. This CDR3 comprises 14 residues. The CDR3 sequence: CASTISSGGGTQYF. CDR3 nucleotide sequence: TGTGCCAGTACTATCAGTTCCGGAGGCGGGACGCAGTATTTT.

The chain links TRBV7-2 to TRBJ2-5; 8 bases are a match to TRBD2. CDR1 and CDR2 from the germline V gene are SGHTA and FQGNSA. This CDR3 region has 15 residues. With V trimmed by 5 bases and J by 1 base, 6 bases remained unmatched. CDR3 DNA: TGTGCCAGCAGCCCCCATCGGGAGGGCCAAGAGACCCAGTACTTC. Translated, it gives CASSPHREGQETQYF.

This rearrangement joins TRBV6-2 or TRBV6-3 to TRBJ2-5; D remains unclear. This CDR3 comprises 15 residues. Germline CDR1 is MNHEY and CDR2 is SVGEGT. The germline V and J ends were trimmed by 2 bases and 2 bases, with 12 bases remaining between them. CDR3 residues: CASSYQQQYQETQYF. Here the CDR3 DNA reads TGTGCCAGCAGTTACCAGCAACAGTATCAAGAGACCCAGTACTTC.

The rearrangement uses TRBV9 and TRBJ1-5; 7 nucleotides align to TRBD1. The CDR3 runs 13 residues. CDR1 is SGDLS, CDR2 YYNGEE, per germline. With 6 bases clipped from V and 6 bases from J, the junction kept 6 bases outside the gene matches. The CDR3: CASNRGEGQPQHF. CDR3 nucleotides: TGTGCCAGCAACAGGGGAGAAGGTCAGCCCCAGCATTTT.

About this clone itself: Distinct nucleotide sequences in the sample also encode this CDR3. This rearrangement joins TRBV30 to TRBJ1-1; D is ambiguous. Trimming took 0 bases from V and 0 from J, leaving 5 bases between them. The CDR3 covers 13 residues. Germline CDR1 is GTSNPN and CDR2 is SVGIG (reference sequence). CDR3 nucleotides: TGTGCCTGGAGTGTGCTAATGAACACTGAAGCTTTCTTT. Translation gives CAWSVLMNTEAFF.

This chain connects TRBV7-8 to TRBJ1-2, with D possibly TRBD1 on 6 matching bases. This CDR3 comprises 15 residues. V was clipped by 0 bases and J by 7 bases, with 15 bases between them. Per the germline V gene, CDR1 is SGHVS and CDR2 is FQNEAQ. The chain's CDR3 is CASSLAPGGLGGYTF. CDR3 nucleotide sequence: TGTGCCAGCAGCTTAGCGCCGGGGGGCTTGGGTGGCTACACCTTC.

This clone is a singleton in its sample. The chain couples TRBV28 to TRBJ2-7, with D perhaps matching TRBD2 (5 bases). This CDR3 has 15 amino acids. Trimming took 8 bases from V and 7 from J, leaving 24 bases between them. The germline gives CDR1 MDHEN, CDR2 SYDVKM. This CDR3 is CASAPGLPTFGEQYF. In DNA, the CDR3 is TGTGCCAGCGCCCCGGGGTTGCCTACCTTTGGAGAGCAGTACTTC.

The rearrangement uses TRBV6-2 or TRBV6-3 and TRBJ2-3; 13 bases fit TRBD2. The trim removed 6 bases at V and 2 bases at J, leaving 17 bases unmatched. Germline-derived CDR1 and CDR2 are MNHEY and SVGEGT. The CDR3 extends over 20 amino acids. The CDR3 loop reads CASSKLLGLAGVDITDTQYF. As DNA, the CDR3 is TGTGCCAGCAGCAAACTTCTTGGACTAGCGGGAGTTGATATCACAGATACGCAGTATTTT.

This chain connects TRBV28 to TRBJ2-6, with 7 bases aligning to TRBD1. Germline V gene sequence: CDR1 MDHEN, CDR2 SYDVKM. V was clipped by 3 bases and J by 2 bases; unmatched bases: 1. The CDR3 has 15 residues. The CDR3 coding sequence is TGTGCCAGCAGTTTCCAGGGGGCTGGGGCCAACGTCCTGACTTTC. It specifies CASSFQGAGANVLTF. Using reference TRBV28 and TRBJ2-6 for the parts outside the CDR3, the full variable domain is DVKVTQSSRYLVKRTGEKVFLECVQDMDHENMFWYRQDPGLGLRLIYFSYDVKMKEKGDIPEGYSVSREKKERFSLILESASTNQTSMYLCASSFQGAGANVLTFGAGSRLTVL.

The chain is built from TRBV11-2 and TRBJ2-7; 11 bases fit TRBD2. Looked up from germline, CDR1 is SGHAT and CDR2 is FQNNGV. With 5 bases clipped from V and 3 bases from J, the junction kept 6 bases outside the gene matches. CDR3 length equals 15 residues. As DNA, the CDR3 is TGTGCCAGCAGCCCCGGGACTAGCGGTTTCTACGAGCAGTACTTC. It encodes CASSPGTSGFYEQYF.

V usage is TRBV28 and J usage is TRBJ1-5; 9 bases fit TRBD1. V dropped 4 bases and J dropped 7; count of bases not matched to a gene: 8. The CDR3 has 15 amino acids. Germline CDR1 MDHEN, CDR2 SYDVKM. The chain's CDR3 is CASSSGQGNVQPQHF. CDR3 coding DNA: TGTGCCAGCAGTTCGGGACAGGGTAACGTCCAGCCCCAGCATTTT.

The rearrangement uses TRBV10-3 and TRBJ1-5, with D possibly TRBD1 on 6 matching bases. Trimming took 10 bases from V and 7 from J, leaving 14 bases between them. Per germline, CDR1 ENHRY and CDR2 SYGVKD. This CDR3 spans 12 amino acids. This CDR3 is CATRGGDQPQHF. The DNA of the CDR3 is TGTGCCACTAGGGGGGGGGACCAGCCCCAGCATTTT.

The CDR3 is CASSFIAGGKGAKNIQYF. The CDR3 DNA is TGTGCCAGCAGTTTTATAGCGGGAGGAAAGGGAGCCAAAAACATTCAGTACTTC. The chain couples TRBV28 to TRBJ2-4; 10 bases line up with TRBD2. V trimming: 3 bases; J trimming: 0 bases; junction bases outside the gene matches: 8. The CDR3 runs 18 residues. Germline CDR1 and CDR2: MDHEN and SYDVKM.

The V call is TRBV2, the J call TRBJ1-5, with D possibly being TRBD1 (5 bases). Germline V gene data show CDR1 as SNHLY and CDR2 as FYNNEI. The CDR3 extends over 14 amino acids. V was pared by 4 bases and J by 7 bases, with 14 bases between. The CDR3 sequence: CASSAWGEGQPQHF. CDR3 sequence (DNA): TGTGCCAGCAGTGCATGGGGGGAAGGGCAGCCCCAGCATTTT.

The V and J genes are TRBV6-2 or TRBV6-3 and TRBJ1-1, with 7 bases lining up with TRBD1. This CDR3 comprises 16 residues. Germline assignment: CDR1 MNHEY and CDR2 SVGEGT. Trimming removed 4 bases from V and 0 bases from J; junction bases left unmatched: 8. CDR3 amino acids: CASSSDLDRMNTEAFF. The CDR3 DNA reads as TGTGCCAGCAGTTCCGATTTGGACAGGATGAACACTGAAGCTTTCTTT.

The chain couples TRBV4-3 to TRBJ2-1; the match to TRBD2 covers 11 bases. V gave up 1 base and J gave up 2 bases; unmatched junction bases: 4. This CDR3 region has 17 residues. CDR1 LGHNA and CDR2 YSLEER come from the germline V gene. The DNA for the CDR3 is TGCGCCAGCAGCCAAGCTCCGACTAGCGGGACCTACAATGAGCAGTTCTTC. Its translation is CASSQAPTSGTYNEQFF.

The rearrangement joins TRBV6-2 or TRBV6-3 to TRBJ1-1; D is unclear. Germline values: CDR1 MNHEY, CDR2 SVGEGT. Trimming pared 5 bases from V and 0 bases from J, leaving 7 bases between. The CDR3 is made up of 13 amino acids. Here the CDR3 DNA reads TGTGCCAGCAGTCTCGGGGTGAACACTGAAGCTTTCTTT. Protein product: CASSLGVNTEAFF.

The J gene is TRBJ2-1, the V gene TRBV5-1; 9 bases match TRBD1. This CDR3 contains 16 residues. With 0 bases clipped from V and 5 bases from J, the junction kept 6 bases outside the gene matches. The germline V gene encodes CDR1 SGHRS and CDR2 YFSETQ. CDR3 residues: CASSLAGTGFDNEQFF. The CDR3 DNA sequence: TGCGCCAGCAGCTTGGCCGGGACAGGGTTCGACAATGAGCAGTTCTTC.

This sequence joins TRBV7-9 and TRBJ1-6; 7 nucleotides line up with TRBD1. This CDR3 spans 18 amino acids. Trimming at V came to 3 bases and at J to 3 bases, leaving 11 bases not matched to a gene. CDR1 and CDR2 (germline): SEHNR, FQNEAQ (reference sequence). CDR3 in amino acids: CASSFGDSDLSYNSPLHF. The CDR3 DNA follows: TGTGCCAGCAGCTTCGGGGACAGCGACCTTAGCTATAATTCACCCCTCCACTTT.

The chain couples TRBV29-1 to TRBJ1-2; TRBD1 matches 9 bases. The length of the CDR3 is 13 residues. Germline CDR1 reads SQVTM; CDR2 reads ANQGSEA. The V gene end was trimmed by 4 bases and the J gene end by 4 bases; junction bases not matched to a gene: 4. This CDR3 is CSVGDRAPYGYTF. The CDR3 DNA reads TGCAGCGTTGGGGACAGGGCCCCCTATGGCTACACCTTC.

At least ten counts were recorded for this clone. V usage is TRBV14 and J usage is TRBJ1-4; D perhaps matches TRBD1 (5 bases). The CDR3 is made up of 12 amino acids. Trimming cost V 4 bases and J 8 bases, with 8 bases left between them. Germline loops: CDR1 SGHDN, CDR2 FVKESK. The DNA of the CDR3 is TGTGCCAGCAGCCCCCGGGGGGAAAAACTGTTTTTT. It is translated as CASSPRGEKLFF. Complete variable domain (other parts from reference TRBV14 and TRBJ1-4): EAGVTQFPSHSVIEKGQTVTLRCDPISGHDNLYWYRRVMGKEIKFLLHFVKESKQDESGMPNNRFLAERTGGTYSTLKVQPAELEDSGVYFCASSPRGEKLFFGSGTQLSVL.

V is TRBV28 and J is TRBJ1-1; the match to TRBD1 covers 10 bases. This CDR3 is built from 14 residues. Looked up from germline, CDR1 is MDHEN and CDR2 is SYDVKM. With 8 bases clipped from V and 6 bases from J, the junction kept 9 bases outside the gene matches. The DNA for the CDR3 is TGTGCCAGCGGGACAGGGGTTGAAACCCCTGAAGCTTTCTTT. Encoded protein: CASGTGVETPEAFF.